The 32 T cell receptor beta chains below come from one sample, sequenced in a study of control samples from healthy donors and cancer patients. The table came from immunoSEQ multiplex PCR; TCRdb's copy has only in-frame clones and leaves some out. The table shows approximately 60,000 clones, with 75% to 85% occurring only once. The sample consisted of blood. These receptors originate from a man aged 40-55 years in good health.

This sequence joins TRBV6-2 or TRBV6-3 and TRBJ2-7, with D perhaps matching TRBD1 (6 bases). The ends were cut back, 5 bases at V and 3 bases at J, with 11 bases in the middle. Looked up from germline, CDR1 is MNHEY and CDR2 is SVGEGT. This CDR3 is built from 13 residues. The CDR3 coding sequence is TGTGCCAGCAGTCGAGGACAGCACTACGAGCAGTACTTC. The encoded protein is CASSRGQHYEQYF.

This clone was counted once. The chain links TRBV28 to TRBJ2-1; possibly TRBD2 for D (6 bases). CDR3 length: 14 amino acids. Looked up from germline, CDR1 is MDHEN and CDR2 is SYDVKM. Trimming left V 6 bases short and J 3 bases short, with 12 bases between. CDR3 residues: CASRPGTYYNEQFF. The CDR3 DNA reads as TGTGCCAGCAGACCCGGGACTTACTACAATGAGCAGTTCTTC.

This clone occurred a few times. The chain combines TRBV5-6 with TRBJ1-5; 7 bases map to TRBD1. The ends lost 3 bases at V and 3 bases at J; junction bases unmatched: 3. Germline V gene data show CDR1 as SGHDT and CDR2 as YYEEEE. The CDR3 runs to 14 residues. The CDR3 protein is CASSSGQFNQPQHF. The CDR3 DNA follows: TGTGCCAGCAGCTCGGGACAGTTCAATCAGCCCCAGCATTTT.

The V gene is TRBV6-5, the J gene TRBJ1-1, with 8 positions matching TRBD1. The germline CDR1 and CDR2 sequences are MNHEY and SVGAGI. V gave up 8 bases and J gave up 1 base; unmatched junction bases: 9. This CDR3 region has 15 residues. CDR3 amino acids: CASRSGQGRNTEAFF. The CDR3 DNA reads TGTGCCAGCCGGTCTGGACAGGGTAGGAACACTGAAGCTTTCTTT.

The rearrangement uses TRBV27 and TRBJ2-5; D call uncertain. The CDR3 sequence is 14 residues long. V was trimmed by 9 bases and J by 1 base, leaving 15 bases between them. The germline CDR1 and CDR2 sequences are MNHEY and SMNVEV (reference sequence). The CDR3 here is CASWARRFQETQYF. The CDR3 region has the DNA TGTGCCAGTTGGGCCCGACGGTTCCAAGAGACCCAGTACTTC.

The V call is TRBV27, the J call TRBJ1-2, with D possibly TRBD1 on 5 matching bases. The CDR3 runs 14 residues. Between the trimmed V and J ends, which lost 7 bases and 6 bases, there was a span of 18 bases. From germline, CDR1 is MNHEY and CDR2 SMNVEV (reference sequence). This CDR3 is CASTSKGFVNGYTF. The DNA for the CDR3 is TGTGCCAGCACTTCCAAGGGGTTCGTAAATGGCTACACCTTC.

The chain couples TRBV2 to TRBJ1-1, with 7 bases identical to TRBD1. The V and J ends lost 4 bases and 5 bases, in that order; junction bases with no gene match: 10. Germline V lookup: CDR1 SNHLY, CDR2 FYNNEI. This CDR3 has 15 amino acids. The CDR3: CASSGEGAQRTEAFF. Here the CDR3 DNA reads TGTGCCAGCAGTGGAGAGGGGGCGCAGCGGACTGAAGCTTTCTTT. Based on the CDR3 plus reference TRBV2 and TRBJ1-1, the full variable domain is EPEVTQTPSHQVTQMGQEVILRCVPISNHLYFYWYRQILGQKVEFLVSFYNNEISEKSEIFDDQFSVERPDGSNFTLKIRSTKLEDSAMYFCASSGEGAQRTEAFFGQGTRLTVV.

This chain links TRBV3-1 (or the pseudogene TRBV3-2) with TRBJ2-7; 9 bases are a match to TRBD1. Trimming cost V 5 bases and J 2 bases; bases outside gene matches: 7. Germline CDR1 and CDR2: LGHDT and YNNKEL (reference sequence). The CDR3 extends over 15 amino acids. CDR3 bases: TGTGCCAGCAGCTTCGCCGGGACAGGGCCCTACGAGCAGTACTTC. Translation gives CASSFAGTGPYEQYF.

V is TRBV27 and J is TRBJ2-5; possibly TRBD1 or TRBD2 for D (5 bases each). There are 18 residues in the CDR3. V lost 1 base and J 5 bases, leaving 23 bases between the germline ends. Germline V gene sequence: CDR1 MNHEY, CDR2 SMNVEV (reference sequence). The CDR3 is CASSLYRDPRASPETQYF. CDR3 sequence (DNA): TGTGCCAGCAGTTTATACCGGGACCCGAGGGCTTCGCCGGAGACCCAGTACTTC.

In this sample, this clone turned up once. The chain links TRBV4-3 to TRBJ1-1; D remains unclear. Per the germline V gene, CDR1 is LGHNA and CDR2 is YSLEER. The V end lost 0 bases, the J end lost 3 bases, and 17 bases lay between the germline ends. The CDR3 length is 17 residues. The CDR3 is CASSQDNLGAGYTEAFF. DNA of the CDR3: TGCGCCAGCAGCCAAGACAATTTAGGCGCCGGGTACACTGAAGCTTTCTTT.

This chain connects TRBV3-1 (or the pseudogene TRBV3-2) to TRBJ1-4, with D perhaps matching TRBD1 (6 bases). V was trimmed by 8 bases and J by 10 bases, leaving 20 bases between them. In germline, CDR1 is LGHDT, CDR2 YNNKEL (reference sequence). This CDR3 has 14 residues. This CDR3 is CASSSQGIPRKLFF. The CDR3 DNA reads TGTGCCAGCTCCAGTCAGGGGATCCCTAGAAAACTGTTTTTT.

The rearrangement joins TRBV9 to TRBJ2-3; possibly TRBD2 for D (6 bases). The V and J ends lost 0 bases and 2 bases respectively, with 10 bases between them. Looked up from germline, CDR1 is SGDLS and CDR2 is YYNGEE. This CDR3 region has 15 residues. DNA of the CDR3: TGTGCCAGCAGCGTAGCAGGAGGGCCCACAGATACGCAGTATTTT. Amino acids: CASSVAGGPTDTQYF.

This clone was seen more than once but under ten times. This rearrangement joins TRBV7-9 to TRBJ1-5; 10 nucleotides match TRBD1. The length of the CDR3 is 18 residues. The V segment lost 5 bases and the J segment 9 bases; nucleotides outside the gene matches: 19. CDR1 and CDR2 (germline): SEHNR, FQNEAQ (reference sequence). The CDR3 coding sequence is TGTGCCAGCAGCGTGGAGTCGGGACAGGGGACGGCGATGGGGCCCCAGCATTTT. It translates to CASSVESGQGTAMGPQHF. Full variable domain (remainder filled in from reference TRBV7-9 and TRBJ1-5): DTGVSQNPRHKITKRGQNVTFRCDPISEHNRLYWYRQTLGQGPEFLTYFQNEAQLEKSRLLSDRFSAERPKGSFSTLEIQRTEQGDSAMYLCASSVESGQGTAMGPQHFGDGTRLSIL.

CDR3 residues: CASSARQGADGFRETQYF. Written as DNA, the CDR3 is TGTGCCAGCAGCGCGCGACAGGGGGCGGACGGGTTTCGGGAGACCCAGTACTTC. The chain links TRBV7-9 to TRBJ2-5; TRBD1 agrees at 10 bases. J was trimmed by 5 bases and V by 5 bases; bases with no gene match: 17. The CDR3 length is 18 residues. Germline-derived CDR1 and CDR2 are SEHNR and FQNEAQ (reference sequence).

This chain uses TRBV24-1 with TRBJ2-3, with D unresolved. V lost 5 bases to trimming and J lost 0 bases, with 5 bases between them. Germline values: CDR1 KGHDR, CDR2 SFDVKD. The CDR3 is made up of 13 amino acids. In DNA, the CDR3 is TGTGCCACCAGTGTGGGCAGCACAGATACGCAGTATTTT. It yields the protein CATSVGSTDTQYF.

The V call is TRBV6-5, the J call TRBJ2-7; D not resolved. V was clipped by 4 bases and J by 0 bases, with 7 bases between them. The CDR3 is made up of 13 amino acids. Germline CDR1 reads MNHEY; CDR2 reads SVGAGI. CDR3 protein: CASSFVSSYEQYF. The DNA of the CDR3 is TGTGCCAGCAGTTTCGTCTCCTCCTACGAGCAGTACTTC.

This rearrangement joins TRBV5-1 to TRBJ2-1; D remains ambiguous. V lost 0 bases and J 6 bases, leaving 1 base between the germline ends. Per the germline V gene, CDR1 is SGHRS and CDR2 is YFSETQ. This CDR3 is 11 amino acids long. The CDR3 sequence: CASSLANEQFF. The CDR3, as DNA: TGCGCCAGCAGCTTGGCCAATGAGCAGTTCTTC.

This chain connects TRBV5-1 to TRBJ2-4; 8 nucleotides agree with TRBD2. V shed 0 bases, J shed 1 base, and the junction held 3 bases outside the gene matches. From germline, CDR1 is SGHRS and CDR2 YFSETQ. CDR3 length: 16 residues. The CDR3, as DNA: TGCGCCAGCAGCTTGGAGGTAGCGGGGGCCAAAAACATTCAGTACTTC. Its protein product is CASSLEVAGAKNIQYF.

The chain recombines TRBV28 with TRBJ2-7; the D gene is possibly TRBD2 (6 bases). V lost 5 bases to trimming and J lost 3 bases, with 14 bases between them. This CDR3 has 14 residues. CDR1 is MDHEN, CDR2 SYDVKM, per germline. The CDR3 sequence is CASSPPGGDYEQYF. The CDR3 DNA follows: TGTGCCAGCAGTCCCCCAGGCGGGGACTACGAGCAGTACTTC.

The CDR3 coding sequence is TGTGCCAGCTCATCGGACAGGGACAATCAGCCCCAGCATTTT. Protein sequence: CASSSDRDNQPQHF. J is TRBJ1-5 and V is TRBV18; 8 bases agree with TRBD1. The CDR3 extends over 14 amino acids. J gave up 3 bases and V 5 bases, and 3 bases lay outside the gene matches. Germline lookup yields CDR1 KGHSH and CDR2 LQKENI.

The chain uses TRBV14 and TRBJ2-5, with 7 bases lining up with TRBD2. The CDR3 has 15 residues. The germline CDR1 and CDR2 sequences are SGHDN and FVKESK. Trimming cost V 5 bases and J 2 bases; bases outside gene matches: 8. CDR3 DNA sequence: TGTGCCAGCAGCGAACCGGGGGGAGCGCAAGAGACCCAGTACTTC. Translated, it gives CASSEPGGAQETQYF.

The V and J genes are TRBV30 and TRBJ2-7; D is tentatively TRBD1 or TRBD2 (6 bases each). There are 12 residues in the CDR3. With 2 bases removed from V and 4 bases from J, the gap between germline ends came to 9 bases. Germline CDR1 and CDR2: GTSNPN and SVGIG (reference sequence). The CDR3 is CAWSRGGYEQYF. CDR3 coding DNA: TGTGCCTGGAGTAGAGGGGGGTACGAGCAGTACTTC.

The chain joins TRBV3-1 (or the pseudogene TRBV3-2) to TRBJ2-1; D gene ambiguous. The CDR3 is 17 residues long. The ends were cut back, 0 bases at V and 5 bases at J, with 17 bases in the middle. CDR1 is LGHDT, CDR2 YNNKEL, per germline (reference sequence). For the CDR3, the DNA is TGTGCCAGCAGCCAAGATCAAAGGGCCAAGGTGGACAATGAGCAGTTCTTC. It codes for CASSQDQRAKVDNEQFF.

This chain uses TRBV4-1 with TRBJ2-1; 8 bases match TRBD2. The J segment lost 15 bases and the V segment lost 0 bases, leaving 7 bases of the junction unmatched. The germline gives CDR1 MGHRA, CDR2 YSYEKL. The CDR3 loop spans 13 amino acids. The CDR3 bases are TGCGCCAGCAGCCAAGATTTTAGCGGGGTGCCGTTCTTC. Amino acid sequence: CASSQDFSGVPFF.

The chain combines TRBV29-1 with TRBJ1-2; D is unresolved. The V end lost 6 bases, the J end lost 7 bases, and 15 bases lay between the germline ends. Germline CDR1 SQVTM, CDR2 ANQGSEA. The length of the CDR3 is 12 residues. CDR3 residues: CSVTGGRGGYTF. The CDR3 DNA is TGCAGCGTCACTGGCGGTCGGGGTGGCTACACCTTC.

This clone has just one count. The V gene is TRBV3-1 (or the pseudogene TRBV3-2), the J gene TRBJ1-6; D is uncertain. The CDR3 has 13 residues. The germline V gene has CDR1 LGHDT and CDR2 YNNKEL (reference sequence). V lost 0 bases, J lost 5 bases, and 2 bases lay in between. This CDR3 is CASSQDDNSPLHF. CDR3 DNA sequence: TGTGCCAGCAGCCAAGACGATAATTCACCCCTCCACTTT.

This clone was detected only a few times. The rearrangement uses TRBV28 and TRBJ2-5; D not resolved. V was clipped by 5 bases and J by 1 base, with 14 bases between them. This CDR3 is built from 15 residues. Germline-derived CDR1 and CDR2 are MDHEN and SYDVKM. CDR3 protein: CASSPRDGLQETQYF. CDR3 sequence (DNA): TGTGCCAGCAGTCCCCGCGACGGTCTCCAAGAGACCCAGTACTTC.

V and J are TRBV4-1 and TRBJ2-7, with D possibly being TRBD2 (5 bases). The CDR3 runs 16 residues. V was cut by 0 bases and J by 2 bases, with 14 bases left in between. CDR1 is MGHRA and CDR2 is YSYEKL in the germline V gene. CDR3 amino acids: CASSQDLSGSTYEQYF. CDR3 nucleotide sequence: TGCGCCAGCAGCCAAGATCTTTCGGGGAGCACCTACGAGCAGTACTTC.

This chain links TRBV4-1 with TRBJ2-5; TRBD2 matches at 12 bases. CDR1 MGHRA and CDR2 YSYEKL come from the germline V gene. Losses at the gene ends were 4 bases for V and 0 bases for J; bases not matched to a gene: 3. This CDR3 spans 16 amino acids. The CDR3 DNA sequence: TGCGCCAGCAGCCTTCGGACTAGCGGGGACCAAGAGACCCAGTACTTC. Its protein product is CASSLRTSGDQETQYF.

The chain is built from TRBV19 and TRBJ1-2, with a possible D match to TRBD1 (5 bases). With 6 bases removed from V and 4 bases from J, the gap between germline ends came to 12 bases. Germline V CDR1 and CDR2: LNHDA, SQIVND (reference sequence). The CDR3 consists of 13 residues. CDR3 in amino acids: CASRVGGSYGYTF. The CDR3 DNA follows: TGTGCCAGTAGAGTCGGGGGGAGCTATGGCTACACCTTC.

This rearrangement joins TRBV3-1 (or the pseudogene TRBV3-2) to TRBJ1-2; perhaps TRBD1 as D (5 bases). The CDR3 has 15 amino acids. Between the trimmed V and J ends, which lost 0 bases and 4 bases, there was a span of 12 bases. The germline V gene encodes CDR1 LGHDT and CDR2 YNNKEL (reference sequence). CDR3 nucleotides: TGTGCCAGCAGCCAAGATACTGAGGGGCTCTATGGCTACACCTTC. This translates into CASSQDTEGLYGYTF.

This chain connects TRBV6-6 to TRBJ1-5, with D maybe TRBD1 (6 bases). The CDR3 is 15 residues long. Trimming took 5 bases from V and 6 from J, leaving 17 bases between them. CDR1 is MNHNY and CDR2 is SVGAGI in the germline V gene (reference sequence). The CDR3 DNA reads TGTGCCAGCAGTCCCCACGAGCGGGGGCTTCAGCCCCAGCATTTT. Translating gives CASSPHERGLQPQHF.